A selection of T cell receptor beta chains follows, all from one sample in a study of shared clonotypes between healthy human individuals. Libraries were prepared by immunoSEQ multiplex PCR; TCRdb keeps only in-frame clonotypes and omits some of them. The data show roughly 700,000 clones, 74% seen once. The sample was memory CD4+ T cells sorted from blood. The receptors here all came from a woman in her 30s in good health. The CDR3 runs from the conserved cysteine through the conserved F or W. Each record gives: V gene, clone size, D gene, J gene, CDR3 DNA, CDR3 protein. The D gene is left open where the match is weak. Clone size is given for some rows only: seen once, a few or many times, or a class if the clone is expanded.

>TRBV6-4|.|TRBD1|TRBJ1-2
TGTGCCAGCAGTGTAGACCACGGACAGGGTGGAGGCTACACCTTC
CASSVDHGQGGGYTF
>TRBV6-5|few|TRBD1|TRBJ2-7
TGTGCCAGCAGTCTTGACAGGGGCTACGAGCAGTACTTC
CASSLDRGYEQYF
>TRBV9|.|.|TRBJ1-1
TGTGCCAGCAGTCCTTCCGGGACGGCGAACACTGAAGCTTTCTTT
CASSPSGTANTEAFF
>TRBV19|.|TRBD1|TRBJ1-1
TGTGCCAGTAGTCTTGGACAGGGGTGGACTGAAGCTTTCTTT
CASSLGQGWTEAFF
>TRBV28|few|.|TRBJ1-1
TGTGCCAGCTATGGAGGGGCGTACACTGAAGCTTTCTTT
CASYGGAYTEAFF
>TRBV28|.|.|TRBJ2-3
TGTGCCAGCAGTTTTTCTTTGGGGTCTACGCAGTATTTT
CASSFSLGSTQYF
>TRBV6-5|.|.|TRBJ2-3
TGTGCCAGCAGTTACTATCAGGCTAGCACAGATACGCAGTATTTT
CASSYYQASTDTQYF
>TRBV27|.|TRBD1|TRBJ1-4
TGTGCCAGCAGTTTCGACAGGGGGGGATTGGATGAAAAACTGTTTTTT
CASSFDRGGLDEKLFF
>TRBV11-2|.|.|TRBJ2-7
TGTGCCACCGCGGGTAGCGGCTCCTACGAGCAGTACTTC
CATAGSGSYEQYF
>TRBV10-3|.|TRBD1|TRBJ2-7
TGTGCCATCAGCCCGGGACAGGGTTTGAGTGGGGCCTACGAGCAGTACTTC
CAISPGQGLSGAYEQYF
>TRBV5-1|.|TRBD1|TRBJ2-5
TGCGCCAGCACCGGGCCCAGGGGGGAGACCCAGTACTTC
CASTGPRGETQYF
>TRBV27|.|.|TRBJ2-3
TGTGCCAGCAGTCCGACATATCAGGGTCGGGCAGATACGCAGTATTTT
CASSPTYQGRADTQYF
>TRBV28|few|TRBD1|TRBJ1-2
TGTGCCAGCACTCCGACAGGGCGAGTTAACTATGGCTACACCTTC
CASTPTGRVNYGYTF
>TRBV28|.|TRBD1|TRBJ1-5
TGTGCCAGCAGTTCGGGACAGGGGAAACAGCCCCAGCATTTT
CASSSGQGKQPQHF
>TRBV7-2|.|.|TRBJ1-6
TGTGCCAGCAGCCGCGGGGCCGCCGGTTCACCCCTCCACTTT
CASSRGAAGSPLHF
>TRBV5-8|.|TRBD1|TRBJ2-5
TGTGCCAGCAGCAGCCCAGGACAGGGTGGGGAGACCCAGTACTTC
CASSSPGQGGETQYF